What follows are 11 T cell receptor beta chains derived from one specimen sequenced in a study of beta chain features in type 1 diabetes. No cognate antigen is known for these TCRs. Study results and caveats: In every one of the four CD4+ subsets, TCRB CDR3s were moderately but significantly shorter in Type 1 diabetes patients.

The entirety of the isolated RNA underwent reverse transcription, so expressed TCRB transcripts were sequenced. Data came from immunoSEQ multiplex PCR; TCRdb stores just in-frame clones and leaves some out. The sample lists around 690,000 clones; approximately 13% were seen once. Sequenced input: naive CD4+ T cells from blood. Source of these receptors: a man aged 30-40 years with type 1 diabetes.

Note on this clone: Other nucleotide sequences in the sample specify the same CDR3. The genes are TRBV27 and TRBJ1-5, with a possible D match to TRBD1 (5 bases). The CDR3 consists of 13 residues. Germline V gene data show CDR1 as MNHEY and CDR2 as SMNVEV (reference sequence). Trimming took off 5 bases at V and 1 base at J, with 6 bases between the two ends. CDR3 nucleotides: TGTGCCAGCAGTCAGGGCAGCAATCAGCCCCAGCATTTT. It codes for CASSQGSNQPQHF.

The chain carries TRBV14 and TRBJ2-1; 8 nucleotides match TRBD2. The ends lost 4 bases at V and 3 bases at J; junction bases unmatched: 11. Germline CDR1 and CDR2: SGHDN and FVKESK. CDR3 length: 17 amino acids. The CDR3 DNA reads TGTGCCAGCAGCCGGAGCGGGGGCCAAATTATCTACAATGAGCAGTTCTTC. It translates to CASSRSGGQIIYNEQFF.

The genes are TRBV6-5 and TRBJ1-2; D is uncertain. The CDR3 spans 14 residues. Trimming stripped 5 bases from V and 6 bases from J, with 16 bases between. Per germline, CDR1 MNHEY and CDR2 SVGAGI. The CDR3 is CASSGLIGLNGYTF. The DNA of the CDR3 is TGTGCCAGCAGTGGTCTTATCGGGCTAAATGGCTACACCTTC.

This clone was seen only a few times. DNA for the CDR3: TGTGCCAGCAGCCAAGAGCTGGGGACCTACAATGAGCAGTTCTTC. Its translation: CASSQELGTYNEQFF. The chain uses TRBV4-2 and TRBJ2-1, with unresolved D. CDR1 and CDR2 from the germline V gene are LGHNA and YNFKEQ. V lost 0 bases, J lost 2 bases, and 8 bases lay in between. The CDR3 is 15 amino acids.

This clone was seen only once. V and J are TRBV6-5 and TRBJ1-6; D not certain. The CDR3 length is 14 residues. V dropped 7 bases and J dropped 0 bases, with 7 bases sitting between them. Germline loops: CDR1 MNHEY, CDR2 SVGAGI. For the CDR3, the DNA is TGTGCCAGCAACGTTGGCTCCTATAATTCACCCCTCCACTTT. It yields the protein CASNVGSYNSPLHF.

A few counts support this clone. Other DNA sequences in the sample encode the same CDR3. The chain links TRBV2 to TRBJ1-5, with 7 bases aligning to TRBD1. Germline V gene lookup returns CDR1 SNHLY and CDR2 FYNNEI. There are 14 residues in the CDR3. V shed 1 base, J shed 6 bases, and the junction held 3 bases outside the gene matches. The CDR3 region is CASSEEAGGQPQHF. The CDR3, as DNA: TGTGCCAGCAGTGAAGAGGCAGGGGGTCAGCCCCAGCATTTT.

In this sample, this clone turned up many times. The V and J genes are TRBV23-1 and TRBJ1-2; D gene unclear. TRBV23-1 is an ORF, and what it does is uncertain. The CDR3 spans 15 residues. Trimming stripped 0 bases from V and 4 bases from J, with 12 bases between. CDR3 protein: CASSQSGRPSYGYTF. For the CDR3, the DNA is TGCGCCAGCAGTCAATCCGGGCGGCCCTCCTATGGCTACACCTTC.

This sequence joins TRBV29-1 and TRBJ2-3; either TRBD1 or TRBD2 may supply D (5 bases each). The CDR3 contains 14 residues. Germline V gives CDR1 SQVTM, CDR2 ANQGSEA. Trimming cost V 1 base and J 2 bases, with 10 bases left between them. The CDR3 DNA reads as TGCAGCGTTGAAGTCGGGACCTACACAGATACGCAGTATTTT. Protein: CSVEVGTYTDTQYF.

In its sample, this clone was seen a few times. The chain has TRBV4-1 and TRBJ2-1; D not certain. The germline gives CDR1 MGHRA, CDR2 YSYEKL. Deletions cut 0 bases from V and 8 bases from J, with 8 bases between. This CDR3 has 13 amino acids. CDR3 residues: CASSQDWQDEQFF. The CDR3, as DNA: TGCGCCAGCAGCCAAGATTGGCAGGATGAGCAGTTCTTC.

The genes are TRBV27 and TRBJ2-4, with 12 positions matching TRBD1. The CDR3 spans 15 residues. With V trimmed by 5 bases and J by 9 bases, 8 bases remained unmatched. CDR1 and CDR2 from the germline V gene are MNHEY and SMNVEV (reference sequence). CDR3 sequence: CASSPGQGAVSIQYF. The CDR3 DNA follows: TGTGCCAGCAGTCCGGGACAGGGGGCTGTAAGCATTCAGTACTTC.

The V and J genes are TRBV29-1 and TRBJ1-1, with D possibly being TRBD1 (6 bases). V lost 1 base and J lost 1, with 10 bases in between. The germline gives CDR1 SQVTM, CDR2 ANQGSEA. The CDR3 is made up of 14 amino acids. The CDR3: CSVEARGGNTEAFF. The CDR3 nucleotides are TGCAGCGTTGAAGCTAGGGGGGGGAACACTGAAGCTTTCTTT.